This section outlines one T cell receptor beta chain sequence together with its context. The data were obtained in a study of blood T cell repertoires in COVID-19. This CDR3 contains 18 residues. V gave up 5 bases and J gave up 0 bases, with 21 bases separating them. Looked up from germline, CDR1 is SGHTA and CDR2 is FQGNSA. Only in-frame clones appear in the TCRdb table, and some are missing; sequencing was by immunoSEQ multiplex PCR. The sample yields about 440,000 clones, about 90% seen once. Clinical history reported by participants formed the basis on which cohorts were assigned. This TCR was sampled from a man between 18 and 29 years old who had recovered from COVID-19. The sequencing input was PBMCs or T cells enriched from blood (not recorded which). The V call is TRBV7-2, the J call TRBJ2-3, with a tentative D call TRBD2 (6 bases). CDR3: CASSLLGWEVASTDTQYF. The DNA of the CDR3 is TGTGCCAGCAGCCTTTTGGGGTGGGAGGTTGCTAGCACAGATACGCAGTATTTT.